Below are 17 T cell receptor beta chains sequenced from a single sample in a study of response to subunit inactivated influenza vaccine. TCRdb re-analysed the RT-PCR reads in MiXCR, keeping a single row per CDR3 protein. Among 530,000 or so distinct CDR3 sequences, 12% were seen once, and the ten largest hold roughly 10%. The specimen comprised PBMCs from blood, sampled on the day of vaccination. Receptors originate from a man aged 45-65 years who received an inactivated influenza vaccine.

In this sample, this clonotype turned up a few times. This chain links TRBV5-1 with TRBJ2-1; the D gene is possibly TRBD2 (5 bases). The CDR3 sequence is 11 residues long. Germline V CDR1 and CDR2: SGHRS, YFSETQ. V lost 4 bases to trimming and J lost 6 bases, with 5 bases between them. CDR3 coding DNA: TGCGCCAGCAGCGGGAGCAATGAGCAGTTCTTC. As protein: CASSGSNEQFF.

The chain carries TRBV5-1 and TRBJ2-1; D is possibly TRBD1 (5 bases). This CDR3 comprises 18 residues. Trimming pared 4 bases from V and 0 bases from J, leaving 20 bases between. CDR1 is SGHRS and CDR2 is YFSETQ in the germline V gene. Here the CDR3 reads CASSPGTRQISSYNEQFF. CDR3 nucleotides: TGCGCCAGCAGCCCCGGCACTCGACAGATCAGCTCCTACAATGAGCAGTTCTTC.

This clonotype was counted between two and nine times. This chain uses TRBV4-2 with TRBJ2-3, with 9 bases matching TRBD2. Trimming removed 3 bases from V and 4 bases from J; junction bases left unmatched: 11. This CDR3 is 17 amino acids long. Germline CDR1 and CDR2: LGHNA and YNFKEQ. For the CDR3, the DNA is TGTGCCAGCAGCCACCTAGGACTAGCGAACGTCGCAGATACGCAGTATTTT. Translation gives CASSHLGLANVADTQYF.

The rearrangement uses TRBV4-1 and TRBJ1-5; D might be TRBD1 (5 bases). Per the germline V gene, CDR1 is MGHRA and CDR2 is YSYEKL. Trimming shortened V by 3 bases and J by 4 bases, and 16 bases separated the two germline ends. The CDR3 is 16 residues long. The CDR3 loop reads CASSQLGRGGNQPQHF. The CDR3 bases are TGCGCCAGCAGCCAGTTGGGACGGGGTGGGAATCAGCCCCAGCATTTT.

The chain recombines TRBV5-6 with TRBJ1-2; D not resolved. With 3 bases removed from V and 4 bases from J, the gap between germline ends came to 16 bases. Germline V gene data show CDR1 as SGHDT and CDR2 as YYEEEE. This CDR3 has 15 amino acids. CDR3 nucleotides: TGTGCCAGCAGCTCTACTCTTCGACGTATCTATGGCTACACCTTC. It yields the protein CASSSTLRRIYGYTF.

This clonotype was seen at least ten times. The chain has TRBV29-1 and TRBJ2-3, with D hard to call. From germline, CDR1 is SQVTM and CDR2 ANQGSEA. V shed 3 bases and J shed 2 bases, with 12 bases lying between them. This CDR3 spans 14 amino acids. This CDR3 reads CSVEYGYATDTQYF. DNA for the CDR3: TGCAGCGTTGAGTACGGATATGCCACAGATACGCAGTATTTT.

This clonotype has only a few counts. V usage is TRBV20-1 and J usage is TRBJ2-7, with 9 nucleotides matching TRBD2. Germline CDR1 DFQATT, CDR2 SNEGSKA (reference sequence). CDR3 length: 16 amino acids. After removal of 2 bases from V and 2 bases from J, the junction contained 10 bases not matched to a gene. CDR3 protein: CSARPSLSGRPYEQYF. The DNA for the CDR3 is TGCAGTGCTAGACCTTCCCTCAGCGGGAGGCCCTACGAGCAGTACTTC.

This clonotype occurred a few times. This chain uses TRBV5-1 with TRBJ1-4; a possible D gene is TRBD1 (5 bases). This CDR3 comprises 15 residues. V lost 5 bases and J lost 2, with 13 bases in between. In germline, CDR1 is SGHRS, CDR2 YFSETQ. The CDR3 DNA reads as TGCGCCAGCAGTCGGGACGTCGGGACTAATGAAAAACTGTTTTTT. Protein sequence: CASSRDVGTNEKLFF.

The table lists this clonotype with a few counts. The chain has TRBV20-1 and TRBJ2-1; the match to TRBD1 covers 9 bases. CDR3 size: 14 residues. V dropped 5 bases and J dropped 4; count of bases not matched to a gene: 6. In germline, CDR1 is DFQATT, CDR2 SNEGSKA (reference sequence). The CDR3 nucleotides are TGCAGTGCTGGGGGACAGGGAGGTTACAATGAGCAGTTCTTC. Translation: CSAGGQGGYNEQFF.

This rearrangement joins TRBV28 to TRBJ2-3; D is uncertain. Trimming cost V 3 bases and J 5 bases, with 12 bases left between them. Germline CDR1 and CDR2: MDHEN and SYDVKM. The CDR3 extends over 14 amino acids. In nucleotides, the CDR3 is TGTGCCAGCAGTTTTTGGCAGGCCCAAGATACGCAGTATTTT. It codes for CASSFWQAQDTQYF.

The chain employs TRBV30 and TRBJ1-5; D is unresolved. Germline V gene lookup returns CDR1 GTSNPN and CDR2 SVGIG (reference sequence). The CDR3 length is 14 residues. Trimming cost V 4 bases and J 4 bases, with 14 bases left between them. CDR3: CAWNENPANQPQHF. As DNA, the CDR3 is TGTGCCTGGAACGAAAACCCCGCAAATCAGCCCCAGCATTTT. Full variable domain (remainder filled in from reference TRBV30 and TRBJ1-5): SQTIHQWPATLVQPVGSPLSLECTVEGTSNPNLYWYRQAAGRGLQLLFYSVGIGQISSEVPQNLSASRPQDRQFILSSKKLLLSDSGFYLCAWNENPANQPQHFGDGTRLSIL.

There are a few counts of this clonotype. The chain has TRBV28 and TRBJ2-5; 13 nucleotides line up with TRBD2. The V and J ends lost 7 bases and 2 bases, in that order; junction bases with no gene match: 4. The germline V gene encodes CDR1 MDHEN and CDR2 SYDVKM. CDR3 length equals 15 residues. DNA of the CDR3: TGTGCCAGCACCCGGACTAGCGGGGGTCAAGAGACCCAGTACTTC. This translates into CASTRTSGGQETQYF. Complete variable domain (other parts from reference TRBV28 and TRBJ2-5): DVKVTQSSRYLVKRTGEKVFLECVQDMDHENMFWYRQDPGLGLRLIYFSYDVKMKEKGDIPEGYSVSREKKERFSLILESASTNQTSMYLCASTRTSGGQETQYFGPGTRLLVL.

Here the CDR3 DNA reads TGCGCCAGCAGCCAAGATCGCGGGGTTGGGTTAGAGACCCAGTACTTC. Amino acid sequence: CASSQDRGVGLETQYF. The chain uses TRBV4-1 and TRBJ2-5; a possible D gene is TRBD2 (6 bases). Germline CDR1 MGHRA, CDR2 YSYEKL. CDR3 length: 16 amino acids. Trimming took 0 bases from V and 4 from J, leaving 15 bases between them.

Only a few counts were recorded for this clonotype. V is TRBV7-2 and J is TRBJ2-5; the match to TRBD2 covers 9 bases. Per germline, CDR1 SGHTA and CDR2 FQGNSA. The CDR3 contains 15 residues. The J segment lost 5 bases and the V segment lost 8 bases, leaving 12 bases of the junction unmatched. The CDR3 sequence: CASAQSAGGWETQYF. In DNA form, the CDR3 reads TGTGCCAGCGCCCAATCGGCGGGAGGGTGGGAGACCCAGTACTTC.

In its sample, this clonotype was seen a few times. The chain is built from TRBV29-1 and TRBJ1-6; weak D call: TRBD1 (5 bases). The CDR3 is 14 residues long. The germline V gene has CDR1 SQVTM and CDR2 ANQGSEA. The V and J ends lost 6 bases and 6 bases respectively, with 15 bases between them. The CDR3 loop reads CSVRRGGSNSPLHF. As DNA, the CDR3 is TGCAGCGTGCGTAGGGGTGGCTCTAATTCACCCCTCCACTTT.

This clonotype was detected a few times. This sequence joins TRBV6-1 and TRBJ2-1; no definite D call. The V gene's germline CDR1 is MNHNS and CDR2 SASEGT. The length of the CDR3 is 13 residues. Trimming removed 6 bases from V and 6 bases from J, with 12 bases in between. DNA for the CDR3: TGTGCCAGCAGCCTCTCCAGCATCAATGAGCAGTTCTTC. It translates to CASSLSSINEQFF.

The V gene is TRBV20-1, the J gene TRBJ2-3; 7 positions match TRBD1. Trimming cost V 4 bases and J 1 base; bases outside gene matches: 5. CDR3 length: 14 residues. The germline CDR1 and CDR2 sequences are DFQATT and SNEGSKA (reference sequence). DNA for the CDR3: TGCAGTGCTAAGGGCACAGGGGGCACAGATACGCAGTATTTT. Its protein is CSAKGTGGTDTQYF.